The source of this TCR beta chain is a study of molecular identifiers for immune sequencing clone quantification. In germline, CDR1 is MNHEY, CDR2 SMNVEV (reference sequence). This CDR3 has 16 residues. In the case of this clonotype: A much larger clone is a single base away; this may be a read error.

MiXCR was run by TCRdb on the PCR reads, yielding one entry per CDR3 protein. The sample has some 91,000 distinct CDR3 sequences; about 24% are singletons. This chain connects TRBV27 to TRBJ2-1, with D perhaps TRBD1 or TRBD2 (7 bases each). The sequence derives from a human donor in good health. Some libraries in this study had Jurkat cell RNA spiked in. The specimen sequenced was naive CD8+ T cells from blood, with Jurkat cell RNA spiked in. Documented subset: FACS-sorted CD8+CD4-CCR7+CD45RA+ naive T cells. CDR3 sequence reads: CASSFAQGGAYNEQLF. CDR3 nucleotides: TGTGCCAGCAGCTTCGCGCAGGGGGGGGCGTACAATGAGCAGCTCTTC.